One sample yielded the 15 T cell receptor beta chains listed below, sequenced in a study of CD8 T cells in ankylosing spondylitis. TCRdb ran MiXCR on the 5' RACE reads and lists one entry per CDR3 protein. The sample lists about 400,000 distinct CDR3 sequences; about 20% were seen once. Sequences were obtained from blood, either unsorted or a sorted T cell fraction (not recorded which). The receptors originated from a male donor with ankylosing spondylitis or in good health (not recorded which).

This clonotype has a handful of counts. The chain combines TRBV3-1 with TRBJ2-1; D possibly corresponds to TRBD1 (6 bases). Germline V gives CDR1 LGHDT, CDR2 YNNKEL (reference sequence). V was pared by 0 bases and J by 4 bases, with 16 bases between. CDR3 length: 17 amino acids. CDR3 sequence (DNA): TGTGCCAGCAGCCAAGAAACAGGGAGTTCGGGATACAATGAGCAGTTCTTC. It encodes CASSQETGSSGYNEQFF.

This clonotype has more than one count but fewer than ten. The rearrangement links TRBV29-1 to TRBJ1-5; 7 nucleotides line up with TRBD1. The junction had 10 bases not matched to a gene; V was cut back by 4 bases and J by 1 base. The length of the CDR3 is 16 residues. CDR1 SQVTM and CDR2 ANQGSEA come from the germline V gene. DNA of the CDR3: TGCAGCGTTGCTGGGGGACAGAGTGGGAGCAATCAGCCCCAGCATTTT. Its protein is CSVAGGQSGSNQPQHF.

The V gene is TRBV6-2 or TRBV6-3, the J gene TRBJ2-5, with D tentatively TRBD1 (6 bases). The CDR3 runs 15 residues. V was shortened by 5 bases and J by 0 bases, with 13 bases between the two germline ends. Germline assignment: CDR1 MNHEY and CDR2 SVGEGT. CDR3 nucleotide sequence: TGTGCCAGCAGTCAGACAGGAACCGACCAAGAGACCCAGTACTTC. Its protein product is CASSQTGTDQETQYF.

This chain links TRBV30 with TRBJ2-2; no definite D call. The CDR3 consists of 13 residues. Trimming left V 0 bases short and J 2 bases short, with 4 bases between. Germline V lookup: CDR1 GTSNPN, CDR2 SVGIG (reference sequence). The CDR3 protein is CAWSVQNTGELFF. CDR3 nucleotides: TGTGCCTGGAGTGTACAAAACACCGGGGAGCTGTTTTTT.

This clonotype was picked up a small number of times. V is TRBV7-9 and J is TRBJ1-4, with TRBD1 as a possible D gene (5 bases). Looked up from germline, CDR1 is SEHNR and CDR2 is FQNEAQ (reference sequence). The V gene lost 3 bases and the J gene lost 5 bases, with 10 bases spanning the gap. The CDR3 consists of 14 residues. The DNA for the CDR3 is TGTGCCAGCAGCTTGGGGCAGGGAAATGAAAAACTGTTTTTT. Its translation: CASSLGQGNEKLFF.

The V and J genes are TRBV20-1 and TRBJ2-3; 8 positions match TRBD2. Trimming cost V 0 bases and J 5 bases; bases outside gene matches: 4. CDR1 DFQATT and CDR2 SNEGSKA come from the germline V gene (reference sequence). There are 14 residues in the CDR3. This CDR3 reads CSARDRGGGDTQYF. DNA of the CDR3: TGCAGTGCTAGAGATCGGGGGGGAGGAGATACGCAGTATTTT.

CDR3 in DNA: TGTGCCAGCACGGACAGGGTTGGGACCCAGTACTTC. Its translation is CASTDRVGTQYF. The gene calls are TRBV12-3 or TRBV12-4 and TRBJ2-5, with 8 positions matching TRBD1. CDR3 length: 12 amino acids. The trim removed 7 bases at V and 7 bases at J, leaving 5 bases unmatched.

The chain carries TRBV12-3 or TRBV12-4 and TRBJ2-1; 8 bases align to TRBD2. The CDR3 length is 15 residues. Trimming at V came to 1 base and at J to 9 bases, leaving 8 bases not matched to a gene. The CDR3 bases are TGTGCCAGCAGTTTAGGAACACCGGGGGGGGGTGAGCAGTTCTTC. Translating gives CASSLGTPGGGEQFF.

The chain couples TRBV5-5 to TRBJ2-2; TRBD1 matches at 8 bases. Per the germline V gene, CDR1 is SGHKS and CDR2 is YYEKEE (reference sequence). The CDR3 is 16 residues long. Unmatched junction bases numbered 8, after V lost 4 bases and J lost 3 bases. The CDR3 loop reads CASSEPTGEYTGELFF. CDR3 nucleotide sequence: TGTGCCAGCAGCGAGCCGACAGGGGAATACACCGGGGAGCTGTTTTTT.

The sample holds a few counts of this clonotype. This rearrangement joins TRBV7-2 to TRBJ2-3; 10 nucleotides line up with TRBD2. The V gene's germline CDR1 is SGHTA and CDR2 FQGNSA. This CDR3 has 15 amino acids. With 3 bases clipped from V and 4 bases from J, the junction kept 4 bases outside the gene matches. CDR3 loop: CASSFTSGDADTQYF. The CDR3 DNA sequence: TGTGCCAGCAGCTTTACTAGCGGGGATGCAGATACGCAGTATTTT.

V usage is TRBV7-9 and J usage is TRBJ2-2; TRBD2 agrees at 8 bases. This CDR3 spans 16 amino acids. The germline V gene has CDR1 SEHNR and CDR2 FQNEAQ (reference sequence). With 6 bases clipped from V and 7 bases from J, the junction kept 13 bases outside the gene matches. The CDR3 DNA reads TGTGCCAGCAGTACAGCGGGGGCGGCAAGGAGCGGGGAGCTGTTTTTT. Translated: CASSTAGAARSGELFF.

V usage is TRBV5-6 and J usage is TRBJ1-1; D gene uncertain. CDR1 and CDR2 (germline): SGHDT, YYEEEE. Trimming took off 0 bases at V and 0 bases at J, with 12 bases between the two ends. This CDR3 comprises 16 residues. The CDR3 DNA reads TGTGCCAGCAGCTTGGCCCTCCGCGGGCTGAACACTGAAGCTTTCTTT. Its protein product is CASSLALRGLNTEAFF. The variable domain in full, with the rest retrieved from reference TRBV5-6 and TRBJ1-1, is DAGVTQSPTHLIKTRGQQVTLRCSPKSGHDTVSWYQQALGQGPQFIFQYYEEEERQRGNFPDRFSGHQFPNYSSELNVNALLLGDSALYLCASSLALRGLNTEAFFGQGTRLTVV.

This clonotype was found a few times. This chain connects TRBV6-1 to TRBJ2-1; weak D call: TRBD1 (5 bases). Germline assignment: CDR1 MNHNS and CDR2 SASEGT. The CDR3 runs 15 residues. V lost 7 bases and J 2 bases, leaving 15 bases between the germline ends. The CDR3 loop is CASTDLGLAYNEQFF. The CDR3 coding sequence is TGTGCCAGCACCGACTTGGGGCTTGCCTACAATGAGCAGTTCTTC.

In this sample, this clonotype turned up a few times. The rearrangement uses TRBV12-3 or TRBV12-4 and TRBJ1-3; no clear D gene. The V gene lost 6 bases and the J gene lost 4 bases, with 13 bases spanning the gap. This CDR3 comprises 14 residues. In DNA form, the CDR3 reads TGTGCCAGCAGCCCAACGGGGTTCGGAAACACCATATATTTT. Translating gives CASSPTGFGNTIYF.

This clonotype showed up many times. The chain is built from TRBV20-1 and TRBJ2-7, with a possible D match to TRBD2 (5 bases). Germline assignment: CDR1 DFQATT and CDR2 SNEGSKA (reference sequence). The CDR3 length is 12 residues. V lost 6 bases and J lost 2, with 11 bases in between. The CDR3 nucleotides read TGCAGTGCCCGAACACTAGCCTACGAGCAGTACTTC. Protein: CSARTLAYEQYF.